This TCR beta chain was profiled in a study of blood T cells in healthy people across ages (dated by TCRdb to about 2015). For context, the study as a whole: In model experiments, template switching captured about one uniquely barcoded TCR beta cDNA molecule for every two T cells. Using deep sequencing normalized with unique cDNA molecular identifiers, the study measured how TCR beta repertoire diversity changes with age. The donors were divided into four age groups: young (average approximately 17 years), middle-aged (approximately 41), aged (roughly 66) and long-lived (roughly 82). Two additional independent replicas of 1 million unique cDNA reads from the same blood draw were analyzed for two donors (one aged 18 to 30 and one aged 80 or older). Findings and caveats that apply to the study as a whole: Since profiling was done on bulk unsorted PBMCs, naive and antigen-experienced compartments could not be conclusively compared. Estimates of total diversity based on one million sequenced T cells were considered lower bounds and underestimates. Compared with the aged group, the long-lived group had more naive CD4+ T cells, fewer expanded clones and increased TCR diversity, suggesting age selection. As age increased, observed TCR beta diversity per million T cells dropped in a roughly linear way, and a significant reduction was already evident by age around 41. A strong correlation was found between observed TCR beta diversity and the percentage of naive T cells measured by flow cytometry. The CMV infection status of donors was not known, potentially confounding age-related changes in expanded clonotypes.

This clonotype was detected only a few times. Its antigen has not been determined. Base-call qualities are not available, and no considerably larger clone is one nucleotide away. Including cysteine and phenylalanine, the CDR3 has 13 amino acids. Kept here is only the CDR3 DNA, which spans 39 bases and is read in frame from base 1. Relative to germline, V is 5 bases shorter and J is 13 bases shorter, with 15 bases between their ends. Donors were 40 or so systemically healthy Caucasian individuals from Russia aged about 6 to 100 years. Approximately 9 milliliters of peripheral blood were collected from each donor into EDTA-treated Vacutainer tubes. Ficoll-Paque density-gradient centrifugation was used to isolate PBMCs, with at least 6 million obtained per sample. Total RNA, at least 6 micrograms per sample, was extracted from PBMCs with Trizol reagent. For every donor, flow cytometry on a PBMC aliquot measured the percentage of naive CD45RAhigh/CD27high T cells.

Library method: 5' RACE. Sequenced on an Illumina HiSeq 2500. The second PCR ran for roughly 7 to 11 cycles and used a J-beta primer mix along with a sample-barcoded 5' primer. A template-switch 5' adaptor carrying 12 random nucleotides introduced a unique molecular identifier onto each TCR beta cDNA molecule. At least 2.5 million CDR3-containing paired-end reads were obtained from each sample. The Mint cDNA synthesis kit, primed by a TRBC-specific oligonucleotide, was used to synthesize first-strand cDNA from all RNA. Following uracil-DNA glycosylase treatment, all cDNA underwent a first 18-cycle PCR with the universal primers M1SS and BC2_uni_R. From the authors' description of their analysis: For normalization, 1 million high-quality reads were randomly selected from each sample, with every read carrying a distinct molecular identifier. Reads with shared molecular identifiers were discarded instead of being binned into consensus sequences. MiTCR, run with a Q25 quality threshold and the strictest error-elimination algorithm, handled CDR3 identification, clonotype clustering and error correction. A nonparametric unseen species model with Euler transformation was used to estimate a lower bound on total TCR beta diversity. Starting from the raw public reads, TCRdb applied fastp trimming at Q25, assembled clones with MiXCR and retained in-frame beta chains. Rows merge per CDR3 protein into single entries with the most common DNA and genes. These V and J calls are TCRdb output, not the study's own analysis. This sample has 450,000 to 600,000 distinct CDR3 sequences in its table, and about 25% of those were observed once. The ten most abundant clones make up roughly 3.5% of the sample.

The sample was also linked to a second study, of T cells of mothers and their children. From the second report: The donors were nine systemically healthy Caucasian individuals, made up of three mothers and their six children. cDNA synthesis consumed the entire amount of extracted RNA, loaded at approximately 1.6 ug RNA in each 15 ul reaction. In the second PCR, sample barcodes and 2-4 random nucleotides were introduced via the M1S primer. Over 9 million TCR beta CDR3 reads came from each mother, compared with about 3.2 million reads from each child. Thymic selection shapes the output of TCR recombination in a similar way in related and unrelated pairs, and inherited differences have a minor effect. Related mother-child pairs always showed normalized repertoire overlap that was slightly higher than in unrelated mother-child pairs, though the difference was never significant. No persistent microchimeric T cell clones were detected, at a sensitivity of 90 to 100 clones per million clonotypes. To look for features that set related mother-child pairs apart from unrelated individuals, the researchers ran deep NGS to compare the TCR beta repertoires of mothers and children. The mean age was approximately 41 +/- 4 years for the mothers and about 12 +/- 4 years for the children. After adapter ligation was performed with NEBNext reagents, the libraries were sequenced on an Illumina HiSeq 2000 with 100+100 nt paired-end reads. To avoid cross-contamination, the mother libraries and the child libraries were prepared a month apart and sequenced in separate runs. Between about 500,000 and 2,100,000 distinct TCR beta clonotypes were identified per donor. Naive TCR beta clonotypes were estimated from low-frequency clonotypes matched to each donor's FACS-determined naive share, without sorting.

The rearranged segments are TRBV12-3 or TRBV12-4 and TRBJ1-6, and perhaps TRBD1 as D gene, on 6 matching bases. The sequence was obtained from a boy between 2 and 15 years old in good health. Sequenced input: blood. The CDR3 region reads CASSPRDTSPLHF. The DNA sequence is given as TGTGCCAGCAGTCCCCGGGACACCTCTCCCCTCCACTTT.